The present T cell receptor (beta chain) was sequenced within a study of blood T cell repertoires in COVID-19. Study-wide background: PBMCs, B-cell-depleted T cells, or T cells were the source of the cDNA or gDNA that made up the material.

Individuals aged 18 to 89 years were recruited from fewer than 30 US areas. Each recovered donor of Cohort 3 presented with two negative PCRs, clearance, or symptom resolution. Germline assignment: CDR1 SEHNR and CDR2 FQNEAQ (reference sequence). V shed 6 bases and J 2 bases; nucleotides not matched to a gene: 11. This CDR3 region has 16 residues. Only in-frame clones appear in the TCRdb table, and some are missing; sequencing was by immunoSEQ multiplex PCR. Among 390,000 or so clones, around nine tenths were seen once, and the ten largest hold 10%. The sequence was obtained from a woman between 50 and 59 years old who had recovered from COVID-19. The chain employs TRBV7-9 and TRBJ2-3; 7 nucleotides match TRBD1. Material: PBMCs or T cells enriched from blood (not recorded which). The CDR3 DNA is TGTGCCAGCAGAGGCAACCCCGGGACAGACACAGATACGCAGTATTTT. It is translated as CASRGNPGTDTDTQYF. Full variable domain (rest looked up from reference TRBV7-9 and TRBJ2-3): DTGVSQNPRHKITKRGQNVTFRCDPISEHNRLYWYRQTLGQGPEFLTYFQNEAQLEKSRLLSDRFSAERPKGSFSTLEIQRTEQGDSAMYLCASRGNPGTDTDTQYFGPGTRLTVL.